The 11 T cell receptor beta chains listed next were all sequenced from one sample in a study of T cells in Graves' hyperthyroidism and ophthalmopathy (dated by TCRdb to about 2019). The library relied on multiplex PCR. This sample was sequenced with an Illumina HiSeq 2000. The TCR beta CDR3 regions were amplified from RNA transcripts. For the first round of RT-PCR on the TCR CDR3, the HTBI primer set was used together with the Qiagen OneStep RT-PCR kit. TCRdb itself trimmed the public reads at Q25 with fastp, ran MiXCR and retained productive beta chains. Under each unique CDR3 protein, matching rows form one entry showing the most common genes and DNA. Across this sample there are 300,000 to 450,000 distinct CDR3 sequences, with approximately 18% seen only once. The ten top clones hold 15% to 19% of the sample. Input material: blood. The receptor set was obtained from a woman between 40 and 55 years old with Graves' ophthalmopathy.

The genes are TRBV6-2 or TRBV6-3 and TRBJ2-5; 7 nucleotides align to TRBD2. Germline lookup yields CDR1 MNHEY and CDR2 SVGEGT. The CDR3 loop spans 15 amino acids. Losses at the gene ends were 6 bases for V and 6 bases for J; bases not matched to a gene: 13. The CDR3 sequence is CASSPVARGMKTQYF. For the CDR3, the DNA is TGTGCCAGCAGCCCAGTCGCGCGGGGGATGAAGACCCAGTACTTC.

This clonotype was seen repeatedly, ten times or more. CDR3 sequence: CASSLASGSLYEQYF. The CDR3 nucleotides read TGTGCCAGCAGCTTGGCAAGCGGGAGCCTATACGAGCAGTACTTC. The chain has TRBV5-5 and TRBJ2-7; the match to TRBD2 covers 8 bases. V lost 0 bases and J lost 4; bases outside the gene matches: 6. The CDR3 covers 15 residues. CDR1 is SGHKS, CDR2 YYEKEE, per germline (reference sequence). The whole variable domain, filled in from reference TRBV5-5 and TRBJ2-7, reads DAGVTQSPTHLIKTRGQQVTLRCSPISGHKSVSWYQQVLGQGPQFIFQYYEKEERGRGNFPDRFSARQFPNYSSELNVNALLLGDSALYLCASSLASGSLYEQYFGPGTRLTVT.

This clonotype was recorded many times. The genes are TRBV28 and TRBJ2-5, with a possible D match to TRBD2 (5 bases). Trimming removed 4 bases from V and 3 bases from J, with 21 bases in between. The CDR3 has 17 residues. Germline loops: CDR1 MDHEN, CDR2 SYDVKM. CDR3 in amino acids: CASSYIGEGDMEETQYF. CDR3 bases: TGTGCCAGCAGTTACATTGGAGAGGGTGATATGGAAGAGACCCAGTACTTC.

This clonotype came up a few times. The gene calls are TRBV20-1 and TRBJ2-4, with 12 bases aligning to TRBD2. Trimming took 5 bases from V and 4 from J; bases not matched to a gene: 3. The CDR3 totals 14 residues. Germline V CDR1 and CDR2: DFQATT, SNEGSKA (reference sequence). The CDR3 is CSALAGGIKNIQYF. The CDR3 DNA is TGCAGTGCTCTAGCGGGGGGGATAAAAAACATTCAGTACTTC.

This clonotype came up many times. The chain uses TRBV11-2 and TRBJ2-7; possible D gene TRBD1, 5 bases. Germline V CDR1 and CDR2: SGHAT, FQNNGV. This CDR3 is 12 amino acids long. V lost 6 bases to trimming and J lost 3 bases, with 9 bases between them. The CDR3 loop is CASSFQGYEQYF. The CDR3 DNA reads as TGTGCCAGCAGTTTTCAGGGCTACGAGCAGTACTTC.

This clonotype was seen many times. The chain couples TRBV28 to TRBJ1-2; a weak D match, TRBD1 (5 bases). Germline loops: CDR1 MDHEN, CDR2 SYDVKM. Trimming removed 3 bases at V and 7 bases at J, with 15 bases between. This CDR3 region has 14 residues. DNA of the CDR3: TGTGCCAGCAGTTTTACGTGGGGGGAAGCTGGCTACACCTTC. The encoded protein is CASSFTWGEAGYTF.

This clonotype has ten or more counts. DNA for the CDR3: TGTGCCAGCAGCTTTGGGGACCTAGGGTCACCCCTCCACTTT. Residues: CASSFGDLGSPLHF. J is TRBJ1-6 and V is TRBV7-3; maybe TRBD1 (5 bases). The CDR3 loop spans 14 amino acids. Per the germline V gene, CDR1 is SGHTA and CDR2 is FQGTGA. The V end was cut by 3 bases, the J end by 10 bases, with 13 bases between.

This clonotype was recorded at least ten times. CDR3 residues: CASSVQNYGYTF. As DNA, the CDR3 is TGTGCCAGCAGCGTACAGAACTATGGCTACACCTTC. This chain connects TRBV9 to TRBJ1-2; D is ambiguous. CDR3 size: 12 residues. V was trimmed by 1 base and J by 2 bases, leaving 3 bases between them. Germline V lookup: CDR1 SGDLS, CDR2 YYNGEE.

This clonotype was recorded many times. The chain is built from TRBV28 and TRBJ2-7; weak D call: TRBD1 (7 bases). V lost 4 bases, J lost 1 base, and 17 bases lay in between. Germline CDR1 is MDHEN and CDR2 is SYDVKM. The CDR3 sequence is 16 residues long. This CDR3 is CASSSAGQSSSYEQYF. CDR3 DNA: TGTGCCAGCAGTTCTGCGGGACAGAGCTCATCCTACGAGCAGTACTTC.

This clonotype showed up many times. The CDR3 here is CSAKELRQLEEAFF. The CDR3 nucleotides are TGCAGTGCTAAAGAATTAAGACAATTAGAGGAAGCTTTCTTT. The V gene is TRBV20-1, the J gene TRBJ1-1, with no clear D. The CDR3 has 14 residues. V was clipped by 4 bases and J by 8 bases, with 20 bases between them. The germline V gene has CDR1 DFQATT and CDR2 SNEGSKA (reference sequence).

Many counts were recorded for this clonotype. The genes are TRBV6-2 or TRBV6-3 and TRBJ1-1, with TRBD1 identical over 9 bases. Looked up from germline, CDR1 is MNHEY and CDR2 is SVGEGT. J was trimmed by 4 bases and V by 2 bases; bases with no gene match: 8. CDR3 length: 16 amino acids. This CDR3 reads CASSYRQGGTSTEAFF. For the CDR3, the DNA is TGTGCCAGCAGTTACCGACAGGGGGGAACGAGCACTGAAGCTTTCTTT.